Sequencing of this T cell receptor (beta chain) was carried out in a study of blood T cell repertoires in COVID-19 (TCRdb year 2020). Some background on the complete study: The collaborator samples originated in the United States, Italy and Spain and spanned the acute and convalescent phases of COVID-19. The material from the prospective study consisted of cDNA or gDNA derived from T cells, B-cell-depleted T cells, or PBMCs. Deeply sampled blood TCRbeta repertoires from subjects exposed to, actively infected with, or recovered from COVID-19 were included in the dataset. The repertoires were released in a freely available public database intended as a resource for research on the immune response to SARS-CoV-2. Samples came from the ongoing ImmuneRACE study (first 160 participants) plus 1,254 subjects from 6 global collaborators. Nearly every sample came with metadata listing a de-identified subject ID, COVID-19 status, age in years and sex. Where available, HLA class I and class II types were obtained from metadata supplied by the sample provider rather than from assay-based typing. General study outcomes and caveats: The quantity of clinical and demographic metadata differed by source and by participant and was supplied without curation.

TCRbeta CDR3 regions were amplified from genomic DNA using the immunoSEQ Assay, a bias-controlled multiplex PCR. Regarding the original processing steps: Within the assay, amplification of reference gene primers was used to estimate how many nucleated cells each sample contained. To quantify the absolute abundance of each unique TCRbeta CDR3 rearrangement, sequence reads were collapsed and filtered. For each sample, productive Simpson clonality was calculated as the square root of Simpson's diversity index over productive rearrangements. In its TCRdb copy, this immuneACCESS table keeps in-frame sequences only and misses some clones. Where compared with another copy, unresolved V genes explain less than half of these, and the others have no known cause. From that table come the V and J calls and clone size; the DNA was used to work out D and trimming. The sample has 65,000 to 95,000 clones on record, about 88% of them singletons. Around 2.8% of the sample is in the top ten clones.

Including cysteine and phenylalanine, the CDR3 has 14 amino acids. The sequence is cut down to CDR3 DNA, 42 bases in frame from base 1. CDR1 and CDR2 were assigned from the germline V gene (reference sequence) as MNHNY and SVGAGI. V is cut back by 7 bases and J by 7 bases, with 9 bases in the junction unmatched. Collaborating institutions collected whole blood in K2EDTA tubes following their own protocols. For TCRbeta analysis, collaborator samples were shipped as frozen whole blood, as isolated PBMCs, or as DNA extracted from either sample type. As for this clone: This receptor's antigen is unknown. It has no much larger one-base neighbor in the sample; base qualities were not kept.

The specimen was peripheral blood. This clonotype was sampled from a man aged 65 to 79 with active or convalescent COVID-19. The chain was built from TRBV6-6 and TRBJ1-5, and 8 junction bases match TRBD1. The DNA sequence follows: TGTGCCAGCACCTACGGGACAGGTGGGCAGCCCCAGCATTTT. Its product reads: CASTYGTGGQPQHF.